Listed below are T cell receptor beta chains from one sample, sequenced in a study of cytomegalovirus exposure and HLA in healthy donors. Only in-frame clones appear in the TCRdb table, and some are missing; sequencing was by immunoSEQ multiplex PCR. This sample has more than 90,000 clones, with less than 85% found just once. Material for sequencing was PBMCs. The receptor set was obtained from a man aged 45 to 65 in good health and CMV-seropositive. Each CDR3 is given with its conserved first and last residue. Each record gives: J gene, V gene, CDR3 protein.

J gene: TRBJ2-1; V gene: TRBV28; CDR3 protein: CASSLSRDRGGDNEQFF
J gene: TRBJ2-2; V gene: TRBV9; CDR3 protein: CASSGTTGSRELFF
J gene: TRBJ2-5; V gene: TRBV10-3; CDR3 protein: CAISAGQAWTSQETQYF
J gene: TRBJ2-1; V gene: TRBV27; CDR3 protein: CASSLDRARGSYNEQFF
J gene: TRBJ2-7; V gene: TRBV19; CDR3 protein: CASRRTGGSYEQYF
J gene: TRBJ2-5; V gene: TRBV15; CDR3 protein: CATTQGGETQYF
J gene: TRBJ1-6; V gene: TRBV15; CDR3 protein: CATSRDRVSPLHF
J gene: TRBJ1-2; V gene: TRBV4-1; CDR3 protein: CASSQARGQDYGYTF
J gene: TRBJ1-1; V gene: TRBV19; CDR3 protein: CASIGDNTEAFF
J gene: TRBJ1-5; V gene: TRBV19; CDR3 protein: CATFSGQGGNQPQHF
J gene: TRBJ1-5; V gene: TRBV29-1; CDR3 protein: CSVEGQGNQPQHF
J gene: TRBJ2-1; V gene: TRBV4-3; CDR3 protein: CASSQGEWGLSNEQFF
J gene: TRBJ1-3; V gene: TRBV27; CDR3 protein: CASSSTSWAAGNTIYF
J gene: TRBJ2-3; V gene: TRBV10-1; CDR3 protein: CASSRVGTGSTDTQYF
J gene: TRBJ1-4; V gene: TRBV5-1; CDR3 protein: CASSLATGNEGLFF
J gene: TRBJ1-2; V gene: TRBV11-2; CDR3 protein: CASSLVDRGYGYTF
J gene: TRBJ1-5; V gene: TRBV27; CDR3 protein: CASTGRGYNQPQHF
J gene: TRBJ2-1; V gene: TRBV27; CDR3 protein: CASSLSGLVDGAYNEQFF
J gene: TRBJ1-2; V gene: TRBV21-1; CDR3 protein: CASTPPRDRGPYGYTF
J gene: TRBJ2-4; V gene: TRBV6-5; CDR3 protein: CASSWSKYF
J gene: TRBJ2-1; V gene: TRBV7-2; CDR3 protein: CASSLVTGHNEQFF
J gene: TRBJ2-3; V gene: TRBV7-2; CDR3 protein: CASRIAGLSTDTQYF
J gene: TRBJ2-1; V gene: TRBV7-2; CDR3 protein: CASSPGLAGGLSYNEQFF
J gene: TRBJ2-2; V gene: TRBV5-1; CDR3 protein: CASSFWTSANTGELFF
J gene: TRBJ1-1; V gene: TRBV5-1; CDR3 protein: CASSAGQGAAEAFF
J gene: TRBJ2-1; V gene: TRBV28; CDR3 protein: CASSLREGRGYNEQFF
J gene: TRBJ2-1; V gene: TRBV2; CDR3 protein: CASTRQEVHEQFF